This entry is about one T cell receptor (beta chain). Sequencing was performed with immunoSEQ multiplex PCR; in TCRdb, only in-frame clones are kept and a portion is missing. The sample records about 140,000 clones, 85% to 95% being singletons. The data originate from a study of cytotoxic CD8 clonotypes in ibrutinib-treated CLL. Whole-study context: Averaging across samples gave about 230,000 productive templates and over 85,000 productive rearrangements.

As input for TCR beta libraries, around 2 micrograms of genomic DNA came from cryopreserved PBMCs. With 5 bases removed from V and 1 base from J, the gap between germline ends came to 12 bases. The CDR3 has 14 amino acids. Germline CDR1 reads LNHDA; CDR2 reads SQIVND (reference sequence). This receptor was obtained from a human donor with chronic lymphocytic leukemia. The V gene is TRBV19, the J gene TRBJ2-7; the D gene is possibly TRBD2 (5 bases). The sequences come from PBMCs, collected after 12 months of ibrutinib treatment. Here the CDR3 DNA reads TGTGCCAGTAGTCGGGCCGGGATTTCCTACGAGCAGTACTTC. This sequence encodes CASSRAGISYEQYF.